One and the same sample provided the 24 T cell receptor beta chains below, sequenced in a study of cytomegalovirus exposure and HLA in healthy donors (dated by TCRdb to 2016 to 2017). Receptors were amplified or captured by the immunoSEQ multiplex PCR assay. The multiplex PCR relied on a mix of 60 forward primers for TCR Vbeta segments and 13 reverse primers for TCR Jbeta segments. TCRdb re-hosts the immuneACCESS table, in-frame sequences only. Its copies lack some clones; in the studies checked, an unresolved V gene accounts for under half of them, and the cause for the rest is not known. This sample gives 180,000 or so clones in total; about three quarters of them show up just once. The top ten clonotypes cover around 15% of the sample. The sample taken for sequencing was PBMCs. These receptors were taken from a man aged 45-65 years in good health and CMV-seropositive.

This chain uses TRBV6-1 with TRBJ1-4; the match to TRBD1 covers 8 bases. There are 15 residues in the CDR3. In germline, CDR1 is MNHNS, CDR2 SASEGT. V was pared by 5 bases and J by 3 bases, with 5 bases of the junction left unmatched. CDR3 protein: CASSQQGAANEKLFF. The CDR3 nucleotides read TGTGCCAGCAGTCAGCAGGGGGCGGCTAATGAAAAACTGTTTTTT.

J is TRBJ1-6 and V is TRBV7-9; 7 bases match TRBD1. The ends lost 1 base at V and 7 bases at J; junction bases unmatched: 4. The CDR3 consists of 15 residues. Germline V gives CDR1 SEHNR, CDR2 FQNEAQ (reference sequence). CDR3 amino acids: CASSLGQGVNSPLHF. For the CDR3, the DNA is TGTGCCAGCAGCTTAGGACAGGGTGTGAATTCACCCCTCCACTTT.

This sequence joins TRBV29-1 and TRBJ1-5, with D possibly being TRBD1 (5 bases). The CDR3 consists of 12 residues. Trimming took 7 bases from V and 2 from J, leaving 9 bases between them. The V gene's germline CDR1 is SQVTM and CDR2 ANQGSEA. CDR3 sequence reads: CSAREGNQPQHF. The CDR3 nucleotides are TGCAGCGCCAGGGAGGGCAATCAGCCCCAGCATTTT.

The gene calls are TRBV19 and TRBJ1-3; tentatively, D is TRBD1 (5 bases). Trimming removed 6 bases at V and 7 bases at J, with 19 bases between. Per germline, CDR1 LNHDA and CDR2 SQIVND (reference sequence). This CDR3 is built from 15 residues. In DNA form, the CDR3 reads TGTGCCAGTAGCCTCGGAGCGGGGGTGGGGAACACCATATATTTT. Translating gives CASSLGAGVGNTIYF. Filled out from reference TRBV19 and TRBJ1-3, the complete variable domain reads DGGITQSPKYLFRKEGQNVTLSCEQNLNHDAMYWYRQDPGQGLRLIYYSQIVNDFQKGDIAEGYSVSREKKESFPLTVTSAQKNPTAFYLCASSLGAGVGNTIYFGEGSWLTVV.

The chain couples TRBV4-3 to TRBJ2-3; 10 bases line up with TRBD2. V dropped 4 bases and J dropped 6; count of bases not matched to a gene: 7. The length of the CDR3 is 15 residues. Germline values: CDR1 LGHNA, CDR2 YSLEER. CDR3 DNA sequence: TGCGCCAGCAGCCTCGAAGCGGGGGGGACCGATACGCAGTATTTT. Translation: CASSLEAGGTDTQYF.

The J gene is TRBJ2-7, the V gene TRBV10-2; 11 nucleotides line up with TRBD2. The trim removed 8 bases at V and 0 bases at J, leaving 12 bases unmatched. The CDR3 has 17 residues. The germline V gene has CDR1 WSHSY and CDR2 SAAADI. The CDR3 sequence is CASSKLAGAGSSYEQYF. DNA of the CDR3: TGCGCCAGCTCCAAACTAGCGGGGGCCGGAAGCTCCTACGAGCAGTACTTC.

This chain uses TRBV2 with TRBJ1-2; D possibly corresponds to TRBD1 (6 bases). The CDR3 is 13 residues long. Trimming took off 8 bases at V and 0 bases at J, with 10 bases between the two ends. Germline CDR1 reads SNHLY; CDR2 reads FYNNEI. CDR3 amino acids: CASRGQTNYGYTF. DNA of the CDR3: TGTGCCAGCCGAGGACAGACTAACTATGGCTACACCTTC.

This sequence joins TRBV10-3 and TRBJ2-3, with a possible D match to TRBD1 (6 bases). This CDR3 region has 16 residues. V was trimmed by 8 bases and J by 2 bases, leaving 20 bases between them. CDR1 ENHRY and CDR2 SYGVKD come from the germline V gene. The CDR3 DNA follows: TGTGCCATCGGGGACCGGGACATAGCACTCACAGATACGCAGTATTTT. Residues: CAIGDRDIALTDTQYF.

This clone appeared once. The chain couples TRBV7-9 to TRBJ2-1, with 10 nucleotides matching TRBD1. The germline gives CDR1 SEHNR, CDR2 FQNEAQ (reference sequence). CDR3 length equals 13 residues. J lost 8 bases, V lost 8 bases, and 6 bases had no gene match. CDR3 DNA sequence: TGTGCCAGCGGTGACAGGGGGCGGGATGAGCAGTTCTTC. As protein: CASGDRGRDEQFF.

This rearrangement joins TRBV9 to TRBJ2-3, with a weak D call TRBD2 (6 bases). Looked up from germline, CDR1 is SGDLS and CDR2 is YYNGEE. This CDR3 is 14 amino acids long. V was pared by 3 bases and J by 4 bases, with 12 bases between. As DNA, the CDR3 is TGTGCCAGCAGCGGGGGATCGGGGGCAGATACGCAGTATTTT. Its protein product is CASSGGSGADTQYF.

The rearrangement links TRBV5-4 to TRBJ2-5; D is unclear. With 1 base removed from V and 4 bases from J, the gap between germline ends came to 8 bases. CDR1 is SGHNT, CDR2 YYREEE, per germline (reference sequence). CDR3 length equals 13 residues. The CDR3: CASSLRPGETQYF. The CDR3 bases are TGTGCCAGCAGCTTGCGTCCGGGAGAGACCCAGTACTTC.

The chain joins TRBV5-4 to TRBJ2-5; TRBD2 aligns across 11 bases. Per the germline V gene, CDR1 is SGHNT and CDR2 is YYREEE (reference sequence). After removal of 5 bases from V and 3 bases from J, the junction contained 3 bases not matched to a gene. This CDR3 has 14 residues. The DNA for the CDR3 is TGTGCCAGCAGTTCACTAGCGGGGGAAGAGACCCAGTACTTC. This sequence encodes CASSSLAGEETQYF. Supplemented by reference TRBV5-4 and TRBJ2-5, the full variable domain reads ETGVTQSPTHLIKTRGQQVTLRCSSQSGHNTVSWYQQALGQGPQFIFQYYREEENGRGNFPPRFSGLQFPNYSSELNVNALELDDSALYLCASSSLAGEETQYFGPGTRLLVL.

Note on this clone: In the same sample, other DNA sequences code for this CDR3. This chain uses TRBV7-8 with TRBJ1-5; 9 nucleotides align to TRBD1. From germline, CDR1 is SGHVS and CDR2 FQNEAQ. CDR3 size: 15 residues. Germline trimming cut 1 base from V and 2 bases from J; bases unmatched to any gene: 0. The CDR3 loop reads CASSLGTGGNQPQHF. As DNA, the CDR3 is TGTGCCAGCAGCTTAGGGACAGGGGGCAATCAGCCCCAGCATTTT.

The chain's CDR3 is CASSFRSGGPAYEQYF. In nucleotides, the CDR3 is TGTGCCAGCAGTTTTCGTAGCGGGGGGCCAGCCTACGAGCAGTACTTC. The chain recombines TRBV27 with TRBJ2-7; TRBD2 matches 10 bases. Germline assignment: CDR1 MNHEY and CDR2 SMNVEV (reference sequence). The CDR3 has 16 residues. J lost 2 bases, V lost 3 bases, and 7 bases had no gene match.

This clone was found once. The chain joins TRBV10-3 to TRBJ2-4, with 9 bases lining up with TRBD1. The CDR3 has 15 amino acids. Trimming at V came to 2 bases and at J to 4 bases, leaving 3 bases not matched to a gene. Germline CDR1 ENHRY, CDR2 SYGVKD. The CDR3 loop reads CAISEGGTGKNIQYF. CDR3 coding DNA: TGTGCCATCAGTGAGGGCGGGACAGGGAAAAACATTCAGTACTTC.

The chain couples TRBV29-1 to TRBJ2-5, with a possible D match to TRBD2 (6 bases). Germline CDR1 is SQVTM and CDR2 is ANQGSEA. The CDR3 has 12 residues. The ends were cut back, 4 bases at V and 2 bases at J, with 8 bases in the middle. The CDR3 loop reads CSVAGGQETQYF. The CDR3 DNA is TGCAGCGTTGCAGGAGGGCAAGAGACCCAGTACTTC.

Concerning this clone itself: A junction end diverges from the germline sequence, so it may reflect a read error. The chain has TRBV7-9 and TRBJ1-1; D possibly corresponds to TRBD1 (6 bases). Germline CDR1 SEHNR, CDR2 FQNEAQ (reference sequence). The CDR3 has 13 residues. The CDR3 spells CSSSSRQVDEAFF. In DNA, the CDR3 is TGTTCCAGCAGCTCTAGACAGGTGGATGAAGCTTTCTTT.

The chain uses TRBV4-3 and TRBJ1-3; the D is unclear. Trimming pared 1 base from V and 0 bases from J, leaving 4 bases between. CDR1 is LGHNA, CDR2 YSLEER, per germline. This CDR3 spans 14 amino acids. The CDR3 sequence: CASSQASSGNTIYF. As DNA, the CDR3 is TGCGCCAGCAGCCAAGCCAGCTCTGGAAACACCATATATTTT.

This clone came up a few times. The genes are TRBV18 and TRBJ1-5; TRBD1 matches 9 bases. The J segment lost 4 bases and the V segment lost 6 bases, leaving 4 bases of the junction unmatched. Germline-derived CDR1 and CDR2 are KGHSH and LQKENI. This CDR3 is 14 amino acids long. DNA for the CDR3: TGTGCCAGCTCGTGGACAGGGGAAAATCAGCCCCAGCATTTT. It translates to CASSWTGENQPQHF.

CDR3 sequence: CASSPSGVLEYF. DNA for the CDR3: TGTGCCAGCAGCCCCTCGGGAGTCCTTGAGTACTTC. The rearrangement uses TRBV7-9 and TRBJ2-7; D possibly corresponds to TRBD2 (6 bases). Germline-derived CDR1 and CDR2 are SEHNR and FQNEAQ (reference sequence). V was cut by 5 bases and J by 11 bases, with 16 bases left in between. The CDR3 spans 12 residues.

V gene TRBV19 combines with J gene TRBJ2-5, with 8 bases identical to TRBD1. Losses at the gene ends were 6 bases for V and 5 bases for J; bases not matched to a gene: 2. CDR1 is LNHDA and CDR2 is SQIVND in the germline V gene (reference sequence). CDR3 size: 12 residues. The CDR3 DNA follows: TGTGCCAGTAGCCGACAGGGGGAGACCCAGTACTTC. This encodes CASSRQGETQYF.

The sample holds a few counts of this clone. V and J are TRBV5-5 and TRBJ1-2; no clear D gene. Trimming removed 5 bases from V and 8 bases from J, with 16 bases in between. Looked up from germline, CDR1 is SGHKS and CDR2 is YYEKEE (reference sequence). The CDR3 totals 13 residues. CDR3 coding DNA: TGTGCCAGCAGTCCCTCCGAGGCTCGGGGCTACACCTTC. Encoded protein: CASSPSEARGYTF.

The chain links TRBV6-6 to TRBJ1-5; D possibly corresponds to TRBD1 (5 bases). V gave up 2 bases and J gave up 4 bases, with 9 bases separating them. This CDR3 has 14 amino acids. In germline, CDR1 is MNHNY, CDR2 SVGAGI (reference sequence). CDR3 coding DNA: TGTGCCAGCAGTTACGGCAGGGCTAATCAGCCCCAGCATTTT. Protein sequence: CASSYGRANQPQHF.

This sequence joins TRBV13 and TRBJ1-2; a weak D match, TRBD1 (5 bases). Germline V CDR1 and CDR2: PRHDT, FYEKMQ (reference sequence). Deletions cut 5 bases from V and 1 base from J, with 14 bases between. The length of the CDR3 is 15 residues. CDR3 in amino acids: CASSLGQQLNYGYTF. CDR3 DNA sequence: TGTGCCAGCAGCCTCGGACAACAGCTTAACTATGGCTACACCTTC.